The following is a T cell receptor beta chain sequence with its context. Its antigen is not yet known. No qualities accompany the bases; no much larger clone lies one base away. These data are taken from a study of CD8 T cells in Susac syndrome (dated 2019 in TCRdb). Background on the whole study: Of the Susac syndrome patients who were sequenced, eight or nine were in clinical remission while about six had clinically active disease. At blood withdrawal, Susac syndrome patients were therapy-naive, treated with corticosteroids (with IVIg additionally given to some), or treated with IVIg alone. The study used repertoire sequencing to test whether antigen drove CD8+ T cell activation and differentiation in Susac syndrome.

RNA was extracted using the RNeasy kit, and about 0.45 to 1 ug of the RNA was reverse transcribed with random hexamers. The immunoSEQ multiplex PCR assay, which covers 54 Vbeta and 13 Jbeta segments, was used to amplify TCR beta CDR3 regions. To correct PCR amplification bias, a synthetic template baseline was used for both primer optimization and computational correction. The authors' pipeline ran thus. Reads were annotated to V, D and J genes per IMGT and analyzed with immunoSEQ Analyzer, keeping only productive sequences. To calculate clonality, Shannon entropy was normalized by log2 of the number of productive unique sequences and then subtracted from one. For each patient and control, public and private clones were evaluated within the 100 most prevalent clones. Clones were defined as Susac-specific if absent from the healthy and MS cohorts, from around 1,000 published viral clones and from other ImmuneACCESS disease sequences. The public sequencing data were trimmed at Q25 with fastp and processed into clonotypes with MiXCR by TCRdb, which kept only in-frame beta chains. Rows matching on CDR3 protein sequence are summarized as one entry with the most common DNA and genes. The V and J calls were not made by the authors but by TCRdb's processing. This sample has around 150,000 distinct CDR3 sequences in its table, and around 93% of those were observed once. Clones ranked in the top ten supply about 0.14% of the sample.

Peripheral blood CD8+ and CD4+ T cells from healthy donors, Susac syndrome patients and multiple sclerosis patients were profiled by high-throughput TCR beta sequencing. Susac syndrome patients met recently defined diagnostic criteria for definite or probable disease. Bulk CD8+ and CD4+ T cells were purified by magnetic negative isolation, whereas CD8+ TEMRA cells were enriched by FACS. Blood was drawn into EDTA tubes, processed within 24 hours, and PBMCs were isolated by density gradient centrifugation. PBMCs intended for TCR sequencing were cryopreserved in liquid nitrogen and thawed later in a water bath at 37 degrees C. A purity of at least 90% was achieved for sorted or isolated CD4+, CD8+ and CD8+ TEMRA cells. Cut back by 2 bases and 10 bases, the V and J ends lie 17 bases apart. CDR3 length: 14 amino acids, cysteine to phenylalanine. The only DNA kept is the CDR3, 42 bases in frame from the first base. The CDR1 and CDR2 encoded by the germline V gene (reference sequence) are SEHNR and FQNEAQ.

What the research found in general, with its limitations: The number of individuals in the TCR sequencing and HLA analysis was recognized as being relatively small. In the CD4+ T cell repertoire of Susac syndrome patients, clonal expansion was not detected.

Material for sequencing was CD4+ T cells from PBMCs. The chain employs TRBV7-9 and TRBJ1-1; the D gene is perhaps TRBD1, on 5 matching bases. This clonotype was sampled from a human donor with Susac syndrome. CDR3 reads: CASSLSVEGMGAFF. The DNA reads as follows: TGTGCCAGCAGCTTATCAGTTGAGGGGATGGGAGCTTTCTTT.